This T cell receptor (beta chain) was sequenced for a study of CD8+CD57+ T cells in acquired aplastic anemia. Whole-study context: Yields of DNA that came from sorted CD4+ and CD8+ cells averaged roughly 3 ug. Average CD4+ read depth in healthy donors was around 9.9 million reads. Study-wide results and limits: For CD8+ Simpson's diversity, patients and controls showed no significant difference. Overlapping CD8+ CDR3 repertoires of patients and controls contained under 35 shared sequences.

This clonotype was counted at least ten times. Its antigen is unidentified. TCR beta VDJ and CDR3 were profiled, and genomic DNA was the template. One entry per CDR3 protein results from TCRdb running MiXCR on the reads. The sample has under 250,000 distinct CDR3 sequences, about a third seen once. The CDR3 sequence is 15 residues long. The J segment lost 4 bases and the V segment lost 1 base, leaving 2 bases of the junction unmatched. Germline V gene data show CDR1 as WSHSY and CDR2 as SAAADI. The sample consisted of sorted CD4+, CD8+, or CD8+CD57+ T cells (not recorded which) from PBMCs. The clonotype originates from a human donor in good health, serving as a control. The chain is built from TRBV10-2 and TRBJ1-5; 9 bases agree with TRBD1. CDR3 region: CASSELGQGNQPQHF. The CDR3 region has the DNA TGCGCCAGCAGTGAGTTGGGACAGGGTAATCAGCCCCAGCATTTT.